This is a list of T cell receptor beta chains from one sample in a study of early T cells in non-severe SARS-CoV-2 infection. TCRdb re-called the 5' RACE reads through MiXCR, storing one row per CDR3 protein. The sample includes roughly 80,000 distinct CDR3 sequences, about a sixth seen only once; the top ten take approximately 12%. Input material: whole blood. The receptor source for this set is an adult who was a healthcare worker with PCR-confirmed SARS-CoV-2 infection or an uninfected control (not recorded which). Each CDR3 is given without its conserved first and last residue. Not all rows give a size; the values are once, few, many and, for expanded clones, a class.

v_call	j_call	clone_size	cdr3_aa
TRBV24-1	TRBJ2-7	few	ATSEGGYEQY
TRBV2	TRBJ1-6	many	ASNVNFNSPLH
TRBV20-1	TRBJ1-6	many	SARLRTGGAADSPLH
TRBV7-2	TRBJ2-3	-	ASSPTTDTQY
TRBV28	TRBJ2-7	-	ASSPFRDRVEQY
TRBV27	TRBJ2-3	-	ASSQRGFADTQY
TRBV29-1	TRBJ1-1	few	SVEPRDKNTEAF
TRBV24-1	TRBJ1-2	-	ATSDSGSYGYT
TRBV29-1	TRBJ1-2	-	SVDRGRGDGYT
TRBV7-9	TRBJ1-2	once	ASSPTGGGSGYT
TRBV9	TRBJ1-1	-	ASSVASGKTEAF
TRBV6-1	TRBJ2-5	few	ASSDHLAGGQETQY
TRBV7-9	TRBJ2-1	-	ASSLTPRDIFSYNEQF
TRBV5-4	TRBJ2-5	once	ASSPAPSGRLGETQY
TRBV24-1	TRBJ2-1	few	ATSDRQRSYNEQF
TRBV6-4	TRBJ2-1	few	ASSDSIAGGSEQF
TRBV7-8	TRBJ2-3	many	ASRITDTQY
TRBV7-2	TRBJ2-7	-	ASSLGLAGIYEQY
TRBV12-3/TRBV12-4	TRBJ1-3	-	ASSKGQTQNTIY
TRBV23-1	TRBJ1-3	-	ASQVGEGDPSIY
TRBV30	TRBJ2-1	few	AWSVPQRGYNEQF
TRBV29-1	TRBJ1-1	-	SFGTENTEAF
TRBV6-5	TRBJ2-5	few	ASSSNRAPGETQY
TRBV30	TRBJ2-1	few	AWSGGTAYNEQF
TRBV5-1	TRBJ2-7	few	ASSLGTEQY
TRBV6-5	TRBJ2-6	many	ASSYGRAGANVLT
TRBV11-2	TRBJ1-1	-	ASSLAGEDTEAF
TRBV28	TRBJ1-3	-	ASISGPTNTIY
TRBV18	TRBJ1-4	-	ASRRTGPDEKLF
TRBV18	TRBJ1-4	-	ASSPTDEKPF
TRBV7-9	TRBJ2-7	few	ASSFQYEQY
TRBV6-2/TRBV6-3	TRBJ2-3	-	ASSYYVAGGPADTQY
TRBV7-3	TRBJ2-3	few	ASSPASGGTDTQY
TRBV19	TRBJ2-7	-	ASSIDLSVGPYEQY
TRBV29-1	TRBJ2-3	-	SVEGRTGQGDTQY
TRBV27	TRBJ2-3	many	ASSSTTGGRTDTQY
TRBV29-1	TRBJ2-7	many	SVGTGPSYEQY
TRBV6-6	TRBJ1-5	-	ASSYSIGQPQH
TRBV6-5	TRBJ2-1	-	ASQREPEQF
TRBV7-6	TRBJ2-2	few	ASSYRAGTGELF
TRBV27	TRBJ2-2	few	ASSLDRRPGELF
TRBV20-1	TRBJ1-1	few	SAREGGDRTEAF
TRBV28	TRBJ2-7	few	ASSFDAYEQY
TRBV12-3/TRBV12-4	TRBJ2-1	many	ASKAFSSYNEQF
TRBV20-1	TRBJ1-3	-	SAETDSENTIY
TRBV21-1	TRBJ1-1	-	ASSKGGFRNTEAF